Included here is one T cell receptor (beta chain) sequence, with context. Its specificity is not known. CDR3 length: 15 residues. Germline CDR1 reads LNHDA; CDR2 reads SQIVND (reference sequence). The trim removed 3 bases at V and 5 bases at J, leaving 7 bases unmatched. The data are from a study of cytomegalovirus exposure and HLA in healthy donors. Overall study results and limits: One later analysis reportedly identified an Asian-associated ancestry cluster that showed fewer N-insertions than the roughly 620-donor mean.

This PCR relied on a set of 60 Vbeta primers and 13 Jbeta primers. TCRdb keeps only in-frame clones here, not all; method: immunoSEQ multiplex PCR. The table records over 65,000 clones, roughly 80% of them present only once. The receptor comes from a man aged 55-75 years in good health and CMV-seropositive. The rearrangement links TRBV19 to TRBJ2-5; 9 bases match TRBD2. The sequenced material came from PBMCs. The CDR3 DNA follows: TGTGCCAGTAGTATTCGGAGCGGGGGGTGGGAGACCCAGTACTTC. Its translation is CASSIRSGGWETQYF. Based on the CDR3 plus reference TRBV19 and TRBJ2-5, the full variable domain is DGGITQSPKYLFRKEGQNVTLSCEQNLNHDAMYWYRQDPGQGLRLIYYSQIVNDFQKGDIAEGYSVSREKKESFPLTVTSAQKNPTAFYLCASSIRSGGWETQYFGPGTRLLVL.